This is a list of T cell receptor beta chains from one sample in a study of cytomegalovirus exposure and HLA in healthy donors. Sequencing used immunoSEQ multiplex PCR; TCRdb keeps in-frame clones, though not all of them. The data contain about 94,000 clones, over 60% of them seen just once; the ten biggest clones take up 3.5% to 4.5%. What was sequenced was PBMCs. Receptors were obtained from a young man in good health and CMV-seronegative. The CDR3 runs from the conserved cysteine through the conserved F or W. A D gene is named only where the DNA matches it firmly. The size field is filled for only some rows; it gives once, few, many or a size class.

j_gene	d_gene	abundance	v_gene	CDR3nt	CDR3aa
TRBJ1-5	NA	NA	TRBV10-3	TGTGCCATCAGTGAGAGGCAGGATAGCAATCAGCCCCAGCATTTT	CAISERQDSNQPQHF
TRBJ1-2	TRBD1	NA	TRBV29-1	TGCAGCGTTGAAGACTCCAGGGGGAGATTGGGCTATGGCTACACCTTC	CSVEDSRGRLGYGYTF
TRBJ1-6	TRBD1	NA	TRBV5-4	TGTGCCAGCAGCTTGGTACAGGGGAATTCACCCCTCCACTTT	CASSLVQGNSPLHF
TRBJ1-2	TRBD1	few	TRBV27	TGTGCCAGCAGTTTATACGGGACAGGGGGGTTCGGCTACACCTTC	CASSLYGTGGFGYTF
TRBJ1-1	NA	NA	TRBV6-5	TGTGCCAGCAGTTACTCCGGCATCACAGGGACAGAAGCTTTCTTT	CASSYSGITGTEAFF
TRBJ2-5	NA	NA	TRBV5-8	TGTGCCAGCATCTGGCGGACAGCCGCCTACTTC	CASIWRTAAYF
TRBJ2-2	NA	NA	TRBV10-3	TGTGCCATCAGTGGTATTCCTAGCGCGAACACCGGGGAGCTGTTTTTT	CAISGIPSANTGELFF
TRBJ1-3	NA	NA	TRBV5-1	TGCGCCAGCAGCCCTGGGGAACAGGGCTCTGGAAACACCATATATTTT	CASSPGEQGSGNTIYF
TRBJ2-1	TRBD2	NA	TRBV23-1	TGCGCCAGCAGCCAACCGGGACTAGCGGGAGGGCAGTTCTTC	CASSQPGLAGGQFF
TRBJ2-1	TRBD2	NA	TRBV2	TGTGCCAGCAGGGAAGCGGGAGTGGGTGAGCAGTTCTTC	CASREAGVGEQFF
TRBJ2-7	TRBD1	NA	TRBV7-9	TGTTCCAGCAGCTTGGGACAGGAGCCCTACGAGCAGTACTTC	CSSSLGQEPYEQYF
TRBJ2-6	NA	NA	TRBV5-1	TGCGCCAGCAGCGCGGCCTCTGGGGCCAACGTCCTGACTTTC	CASSAASGANVLTF
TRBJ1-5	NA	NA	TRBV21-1	TGTGCCAGCAGCGAAGGAAACCTCCTACGATACCATTTT	CASSEGNLLRYHF
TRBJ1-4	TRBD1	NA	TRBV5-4	TGTGCCAGCAGCCTGAGGACAGGGGGTGAAGGTAGTGAAAAACTGTTTTTT	CASSLRTGGEGSEKLFF
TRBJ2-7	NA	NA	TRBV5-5	TGTGCCAGCAGCTTGTATCGCCAAACCTACGAGCAGTACTTC	CASSLYRQTYEQYF
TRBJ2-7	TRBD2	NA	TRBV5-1	TGCGCCAGCAGCTTGGCCTTAAGCGGGAGAGTCAACGAGCAGTACTTC	CASSLALSGRVNEQYF
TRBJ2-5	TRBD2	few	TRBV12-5	TGTGCTAGTGCCTCGGGGGGAGGAGAGACCCAGTACTTC	CASASGGGETQYF
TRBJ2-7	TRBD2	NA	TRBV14	TGTGCCAGCAGCCGCGGACTAGCGGGGGGCAGGAGCTACGAGCAGTACTTC	CASSRGLAGGRSYEQYF
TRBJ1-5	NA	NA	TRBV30	TGTGCCTGGGGAGGGAATCAGCCCCAGCATTTT	CAWGGNQPQHF
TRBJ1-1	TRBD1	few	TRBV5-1	TGCGCCAGCAGCGGACAGGGGTTGGGGAACACTGAAGCTTTCTTT	CASSGQGLGNTEAFF
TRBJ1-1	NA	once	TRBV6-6	TGTGCCAGCAGCCTAACCCGGACAGAAGCTTTCTTT	CASSLTRTEAFF
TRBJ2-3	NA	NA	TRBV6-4	TGTGCCACCGCCCCGTCCGTCGCGACTAGCACAGATACGCAGTATTTT	CATAPSVATSTDTQYF
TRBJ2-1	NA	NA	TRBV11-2	TGTGCCAGCAGCACCGGGTCTAAGAACAGGGAGCAGTTCTTC	CASSTGSKNREQFF
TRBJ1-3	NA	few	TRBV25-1	TGTGCCTGTTCCGCGACAGCTCTCTCTGGAAACACCATATATTTT	CACSATALSGNTIYF
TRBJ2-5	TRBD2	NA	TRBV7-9	TGTTCCAGCAGCTTTCTAGCGGGAGGTAGTTGGGAGACCCAGTACTTC	CSSSFLAGGSWETQYF
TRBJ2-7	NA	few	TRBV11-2	TGTGCCAGCCCAGAGGTAAAGCGGGCTTACGAGCAGTACTTC	CASPEVKRAYEQYF
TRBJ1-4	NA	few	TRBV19	TGTGCCAGTAGTGCCGGCTGGCGGGGGAGGTCTAATGAAAAACTGTTTTTT	CASSAGWRGRSNEKLFF
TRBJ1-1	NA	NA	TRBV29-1	TGCAGCCAGTCGGGGGGCCCTGAAGCTTTCTTT	CSQSGGPEAFF
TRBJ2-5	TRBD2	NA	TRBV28	TGTGCCAGCAGCGGGGGGAATGTTGAGACCCAGTACTTC	CASSGGNVETQYF
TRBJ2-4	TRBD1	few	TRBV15	TGTGCCACCAGCAGAGATCGACAGGGGACAAACATTCAGTACTTC	CATSRDRQGTNIQYF
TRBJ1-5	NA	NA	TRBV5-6	TGTGCCAGCAGCTTGAGGGGTATACTAAGCAATCAGCCCCAGCATTTT	CASSLRGILSNQPQHF
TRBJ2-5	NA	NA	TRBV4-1	TGCGCCAGCAGCCAAGATCAAGGGCGAGGGCCCCGGGAGACCCAGTACTTC	CASSQDQGRGPRETQYF
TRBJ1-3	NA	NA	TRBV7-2	TGTGCCAGCAGCTCACAGGGAAGTGGAAACACCATATATTTT	CASSSQGSGNTIYF
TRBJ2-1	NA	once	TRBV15	TGTGCCACCAGCAGGGACAGTTTCAACAATGAGCAGTTCTTC	CATSRDSFNNEQFF
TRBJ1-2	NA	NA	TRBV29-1	TGCAGCGTTGAAGGAATCAGGTTCTCTGGGAACTATGGCTACACCTTC	CSVEGIRFSGNYGYTF
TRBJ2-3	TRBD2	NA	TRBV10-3	TGTGCCATCAGGGACAACGGGGGGACTAGCACAGATACGCAGTATTTT	CAIRDNGGTSTDTQYF
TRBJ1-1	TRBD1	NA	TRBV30	TGTGCCTGGACAGGGACAGGGCGGGCTTTCTTT	CAWTGTGRAFF